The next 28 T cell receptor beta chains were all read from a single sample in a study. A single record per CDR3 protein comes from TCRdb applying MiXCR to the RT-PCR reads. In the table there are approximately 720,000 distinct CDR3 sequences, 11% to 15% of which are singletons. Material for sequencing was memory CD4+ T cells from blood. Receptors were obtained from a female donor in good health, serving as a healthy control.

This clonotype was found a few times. The CDR3 region is CASSLYGTPYEQYF. CDR3 nucleotides: TGTGCCAGCAGTTTGTACGGGACCCCCTACGAGCAGTACTTC. The chain employs TRBV27 and TRBJ2-7; D tentatively fits TRBD1 or TRBD2 (5 bases each). The CDR3 is 14 amino acids. Trimming pared 3 bases from V and 2 bases from J, leaving 11 bases between. Germline V gene sequence: CDR1 MNHEY, CDR2 SMNVEV (reference sequence).

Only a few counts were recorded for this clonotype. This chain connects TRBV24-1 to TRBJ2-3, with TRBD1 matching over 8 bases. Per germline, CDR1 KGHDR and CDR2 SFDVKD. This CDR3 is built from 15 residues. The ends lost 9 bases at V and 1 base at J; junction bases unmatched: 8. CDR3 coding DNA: TGTGCCACCCAGTCGTGGGGACAGGGCACAGATACGCAGTATTTT. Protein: CATQSWGQGTDTQYF.

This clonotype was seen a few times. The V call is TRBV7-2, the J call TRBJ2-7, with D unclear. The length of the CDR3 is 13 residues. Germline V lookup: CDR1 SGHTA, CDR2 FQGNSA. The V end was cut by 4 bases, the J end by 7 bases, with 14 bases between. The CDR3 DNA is TGTGCCAGCAGCTATTACAGCAAGTGGGAGCAGTACTTC. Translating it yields CASSYYSKWEQYF.

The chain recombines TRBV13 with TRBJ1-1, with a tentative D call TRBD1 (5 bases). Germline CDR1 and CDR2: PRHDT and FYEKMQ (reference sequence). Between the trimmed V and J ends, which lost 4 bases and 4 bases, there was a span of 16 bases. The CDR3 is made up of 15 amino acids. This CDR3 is CASSSGASWGTEAFF. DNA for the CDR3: TGTGCCAGCAGCTCCGGGGCCTCCTGGGGCACTGAAGCTTTCTTT. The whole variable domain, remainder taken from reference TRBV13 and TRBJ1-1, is AAGVIQSPRHLIKEKRETATLKCYPIPRHDTVYWYQQGPGQDPQFLISFYEKMQSDKGSIPDRFSAQQFSDYHSELNMSSLELGDSALYFCASSSGASWGTEAFFGQGTRLTVV.

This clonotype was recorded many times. The CDR3 nucleotides are TGCAGCGTTGGAGACAGGTCCGGCTCCTACGAGCAGTACTTC. Translation gives CSVGDRSGSYEQYF. V usage is TRBV29-1 and J usage is TRBJ2-7; D is possibly TRBD1 (6 bases). The germline gives CDR1 SQVTM, CDR2 ANQGSEA. Trimming cost V 4 bases and J 0 bases, with 13 bases left between them. CDR3 length equals 14 residues.

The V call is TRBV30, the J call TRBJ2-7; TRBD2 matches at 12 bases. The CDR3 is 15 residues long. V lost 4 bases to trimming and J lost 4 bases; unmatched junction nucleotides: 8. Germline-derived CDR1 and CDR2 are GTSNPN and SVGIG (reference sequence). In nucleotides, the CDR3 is TGTGCCTGGACCCACGGGACTAGCGGGCTATACGAGCAGTACTTC. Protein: CAWTHGTSGLYEQYF.

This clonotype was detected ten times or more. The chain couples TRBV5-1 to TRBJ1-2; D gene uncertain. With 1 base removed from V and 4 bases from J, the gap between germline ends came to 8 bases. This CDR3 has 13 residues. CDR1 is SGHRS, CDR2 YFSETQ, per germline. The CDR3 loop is CASSLSGIYGYTF. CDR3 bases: TGCGCCAGCAGCTTGAGCGGGATCTATGGCTACACCTTC. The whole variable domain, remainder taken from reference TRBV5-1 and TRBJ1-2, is KAGVTQTPRYLIKTRGQQVTLSCSPISGHRSVSWYQQTPGQGLQFLFEYFSETQRNKGNFPGRFSGRQFSNSRSEMNVSTLELGDSALYLCASSLSGIYGYTFGSGTRLTVV.

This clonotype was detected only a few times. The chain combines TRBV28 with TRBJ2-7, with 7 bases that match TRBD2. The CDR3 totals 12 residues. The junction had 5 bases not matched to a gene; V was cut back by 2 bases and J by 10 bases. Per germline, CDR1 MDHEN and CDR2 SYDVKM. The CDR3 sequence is CASSLVTSLQYF. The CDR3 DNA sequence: TGTGCCAGCAGTTTAGTGACTAGCTTACAGTACTTC.

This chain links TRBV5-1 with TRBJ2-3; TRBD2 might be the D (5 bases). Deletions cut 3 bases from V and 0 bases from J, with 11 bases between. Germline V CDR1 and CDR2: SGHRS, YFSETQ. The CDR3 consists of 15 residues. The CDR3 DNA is TGCGCCAGCAGCTCCGCGGGTGCCAGCACAGATACGCAGTATTTT. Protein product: CASSSAGASTDTQYF. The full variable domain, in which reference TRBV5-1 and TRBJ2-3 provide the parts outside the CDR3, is KAGVTQTPRYLIKTRGQQVTLSCSPISGHRSVSWYQQTPGQGLQFLFEYFSETQRNKGNFPGRFSGRQFSNSRSEMNVSTLELGDSALYLCASSSAGASTDTQYFGPGTRLTVL.

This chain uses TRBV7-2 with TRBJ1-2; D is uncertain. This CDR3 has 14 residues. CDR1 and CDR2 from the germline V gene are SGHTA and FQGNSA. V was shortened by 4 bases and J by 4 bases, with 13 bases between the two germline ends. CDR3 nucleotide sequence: TGTGCCAGCAGCTCTCGGACGGCCTTCTATGGCTACACCTTC. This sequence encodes CASSSRTAFYGYTF.

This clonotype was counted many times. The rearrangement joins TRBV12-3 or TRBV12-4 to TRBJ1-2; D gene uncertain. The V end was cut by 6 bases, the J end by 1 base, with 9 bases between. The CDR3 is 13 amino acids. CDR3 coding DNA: TGTGCCAGCAGCCGCGGGGATAACTATGGCTACACCTTC. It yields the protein CASSRGDNYGYTF.

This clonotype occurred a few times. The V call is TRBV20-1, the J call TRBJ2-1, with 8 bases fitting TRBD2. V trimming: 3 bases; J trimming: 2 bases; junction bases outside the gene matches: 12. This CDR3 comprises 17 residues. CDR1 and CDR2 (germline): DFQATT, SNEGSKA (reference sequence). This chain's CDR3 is CSARPLQAGVPYNEQFF. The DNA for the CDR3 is TGCAGTGCTAGGCCCCTTCAAGCGGGAGTTCCCTACAATGAGCAGTTCTTC.

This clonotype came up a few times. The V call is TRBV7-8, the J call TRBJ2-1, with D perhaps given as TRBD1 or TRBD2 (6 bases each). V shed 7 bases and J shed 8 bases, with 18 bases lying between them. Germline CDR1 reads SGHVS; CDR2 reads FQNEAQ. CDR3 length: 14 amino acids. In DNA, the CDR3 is TGTGCCAGCATCCGAGCGACAGGCGGGGATGAGCAGTTCTTC. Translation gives CASIRATGGDEQFF.

CDR3 amino acids: CASSLGQGWTEAFF. In DNA, the CDR3 is TGTGCCAGCAGCTTAGGACAGGGCTGGACTGAAGCTTTCTTT. The rearrangement uses TRBV7-2 and TRBJ1-1; the match to TRBD1 covers 7 bases. Germline CDR1 reads SGHTA; CDR2 reads FQGNSA. This CDR3 has 14 amino acids. With V trimmed by 1 base and J by 5 bases, 4 bases remained unmatched.

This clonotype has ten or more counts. The CDR3 region is CASSSVGQHYEQYF. Written as DNA, the CDR3 is TGTGCCAGCAGCTCCGTGGGACAGCATTACGAGCAGTACTTC. The chain is built from TRBV7-2 and TRBJ2-7; TRBD1 matches at 7 bases. The germline gives CDR1 SGHTA, CDR2 FQGNSA. Trimming removed 4 bases from V and 4 bases from J; junction bases left unmatched: 7. The CDR3 consists of 14 residues.

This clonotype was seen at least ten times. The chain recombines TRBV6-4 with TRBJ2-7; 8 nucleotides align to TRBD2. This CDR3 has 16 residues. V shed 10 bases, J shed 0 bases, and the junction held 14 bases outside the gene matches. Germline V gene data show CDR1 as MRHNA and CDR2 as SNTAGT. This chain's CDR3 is CATEPTGGPYSYEQYF. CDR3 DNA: TGTGCCACCGAACCCACGGGAGGGCCGTACTCCTACGAGCAGTACTTC.

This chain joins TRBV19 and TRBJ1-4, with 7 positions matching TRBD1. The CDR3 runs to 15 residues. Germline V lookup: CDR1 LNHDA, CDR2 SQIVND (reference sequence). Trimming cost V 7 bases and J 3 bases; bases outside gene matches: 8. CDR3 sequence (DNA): TGTGCCAGTACTCCGAACAGGGGCTCTAATGAAAAACTGTTTTTT. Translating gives CASTPNRGSNEKLFF.

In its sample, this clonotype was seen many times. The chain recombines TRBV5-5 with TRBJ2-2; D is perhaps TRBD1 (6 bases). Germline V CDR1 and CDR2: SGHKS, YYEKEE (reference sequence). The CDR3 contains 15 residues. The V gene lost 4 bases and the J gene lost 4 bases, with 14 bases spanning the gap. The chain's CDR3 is CASSPRTASTGELFF. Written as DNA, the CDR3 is TGTGCCAGCAGCCCTCGGACAGCGAGCACCGGGGAGCTGTTTTTT.

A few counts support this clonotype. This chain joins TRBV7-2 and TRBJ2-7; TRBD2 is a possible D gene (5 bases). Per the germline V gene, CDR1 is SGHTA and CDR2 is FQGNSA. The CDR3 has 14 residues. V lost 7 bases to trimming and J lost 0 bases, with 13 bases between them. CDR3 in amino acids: CASTVSRDSYEQYF. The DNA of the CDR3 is TGTGCCAGCACCGTGTCCCGGGACTCCTACGAGCAGTACTTC.

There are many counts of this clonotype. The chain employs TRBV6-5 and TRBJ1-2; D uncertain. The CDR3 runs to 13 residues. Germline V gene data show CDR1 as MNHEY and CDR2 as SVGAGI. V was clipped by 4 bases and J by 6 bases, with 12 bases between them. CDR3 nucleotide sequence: TGTGCCAGCAGTTCCGACATCCTCGATGGCTACACCTTC. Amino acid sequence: CASSSDILDGYTF.

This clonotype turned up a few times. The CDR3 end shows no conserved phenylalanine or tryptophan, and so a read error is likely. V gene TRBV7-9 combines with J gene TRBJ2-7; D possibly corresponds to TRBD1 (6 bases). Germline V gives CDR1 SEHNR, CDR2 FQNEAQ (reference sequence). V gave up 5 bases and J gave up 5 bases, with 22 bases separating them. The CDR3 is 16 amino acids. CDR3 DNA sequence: TGTGCCAGCAGCCCCGGAGGAAACAGGGTAACGGACGAGCAGTACTAC. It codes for CASSPGGNRVTDEQYY.

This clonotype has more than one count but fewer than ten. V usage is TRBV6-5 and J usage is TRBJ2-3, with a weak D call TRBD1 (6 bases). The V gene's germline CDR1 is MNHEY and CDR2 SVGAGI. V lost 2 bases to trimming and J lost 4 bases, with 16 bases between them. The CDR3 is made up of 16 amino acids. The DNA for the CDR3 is TGTGCCAGCAGTTACGGCTCCAGGGGTTTTGCAGATACGCAGTATTTT. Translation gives CASSYGSRGFADTQYF.

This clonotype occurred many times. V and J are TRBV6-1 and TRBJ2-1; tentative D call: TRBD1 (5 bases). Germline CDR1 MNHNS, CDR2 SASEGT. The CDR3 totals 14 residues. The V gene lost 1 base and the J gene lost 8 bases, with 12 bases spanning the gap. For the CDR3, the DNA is TGTGCCAGCAGTGAAGGTAGCAGGGTGGATGAGCAGTTCTTC. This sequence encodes CASSEGSRVDEQFF.

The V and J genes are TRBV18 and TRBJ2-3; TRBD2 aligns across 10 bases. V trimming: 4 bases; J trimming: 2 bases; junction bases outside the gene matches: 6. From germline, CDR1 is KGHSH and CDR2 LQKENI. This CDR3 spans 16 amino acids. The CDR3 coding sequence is TGTGCCAGCTCACAAGGACTAGCGGCTTACACAGATACGCAGTATTTT. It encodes CASSQGLAAYTDTQYF.

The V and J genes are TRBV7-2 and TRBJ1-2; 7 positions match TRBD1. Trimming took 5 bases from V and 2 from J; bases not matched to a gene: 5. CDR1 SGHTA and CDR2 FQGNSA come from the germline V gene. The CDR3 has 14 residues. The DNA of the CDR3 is TGTGCCAGCAGCCAACCGACAGGGAACTATGGCTACACCTTC. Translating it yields CASSQPTGNYGYTF.

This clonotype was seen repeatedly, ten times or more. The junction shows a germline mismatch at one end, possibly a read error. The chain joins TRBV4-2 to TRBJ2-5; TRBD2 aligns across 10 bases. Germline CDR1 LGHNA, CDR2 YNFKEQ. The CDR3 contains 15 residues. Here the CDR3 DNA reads TGTGCCAGCGGCCAAGGACTAGCGGCCCAAGAGACCCAGTACTTC. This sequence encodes CASGQGLAAQETQYF.

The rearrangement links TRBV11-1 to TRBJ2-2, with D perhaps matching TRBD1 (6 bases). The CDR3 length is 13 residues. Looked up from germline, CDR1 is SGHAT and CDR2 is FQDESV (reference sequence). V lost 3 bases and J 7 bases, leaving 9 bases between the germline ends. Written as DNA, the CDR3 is TGTGCCAGCAGCTTGAGGGGGTTCGGGGAGCTGTTTTTT. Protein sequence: CASSLRGFGELFF.

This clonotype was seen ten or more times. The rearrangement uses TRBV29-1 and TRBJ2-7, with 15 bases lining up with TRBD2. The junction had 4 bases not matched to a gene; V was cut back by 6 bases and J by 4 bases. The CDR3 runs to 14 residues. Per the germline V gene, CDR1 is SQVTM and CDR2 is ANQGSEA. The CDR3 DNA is TGCAGCGTCGGAGGGACTAGCGGGAGGTACGAGCAGTACTTC. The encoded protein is CSVGGTSGRYEQYF.